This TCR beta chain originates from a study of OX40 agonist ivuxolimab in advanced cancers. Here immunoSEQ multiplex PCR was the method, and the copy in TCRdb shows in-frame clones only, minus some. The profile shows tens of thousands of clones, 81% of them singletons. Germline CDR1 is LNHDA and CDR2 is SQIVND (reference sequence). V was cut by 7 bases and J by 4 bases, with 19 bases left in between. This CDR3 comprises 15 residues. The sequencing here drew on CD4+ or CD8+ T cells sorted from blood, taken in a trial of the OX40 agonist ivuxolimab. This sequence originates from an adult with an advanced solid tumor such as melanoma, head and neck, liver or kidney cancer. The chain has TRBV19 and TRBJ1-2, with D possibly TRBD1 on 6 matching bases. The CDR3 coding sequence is TGTGCCAGTATCACTACCGGCAGGGGATTCTATGGCTACACCTTC. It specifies CASITTGRGFYGYTF.